This T cell receptor (beta chain) stems from a study of T cell changes during pregnancy in multiple sclerosis. TCRdb's copy holds only in-frame clones and misses some; the assay was immunoSEQ multiplex PCR. Among 70,000 to 75,000 clones listed, roughly nine tenths were seen once. Source: peripheral blood, taken in the second trimester of pregnancy. The TCR comes from a female donor in good health, enrolled as a control in a pregnancy study.

CDR3 region: CAISESTGGYTF. In nucleotides, the CDR3 is TGTGCCATCAGTGAGTCGACGGGGGGCTACACCTTC. The rearrangement links TRBV10-3 to TRBJ1-2; no clear D gene. Trimming shortened V by 0 bases and J by 8 bases, and 7 bases separated the two germline ends. Germline CDR1 reads ENHRY; CDR2 reads SYGVKD. The CDR3 consists of 12 residues.